These T cell receptor beta chains were read from a single sample in a study of blood T cell repertoires in COVID-19. Method: immunoSEQ multiplex PCR; TCRdb's copy keeps in-frame clones and lacks some. The sample has 300,000 to 350,000 clones; about 90% are singletons. The specimen was PBMCs or T cells enriched from blood (not recorded which). All receptors come from a woman aged 30 to 39 who had recovered from COVID-19. Each CDR3 is given with its conserved first and last residue. The order of the fields is CDR3 DNA, CDR3 protein, V gene, J gene, clone size, D gene, CDR3 length. D genes are given only for firm matches. Size is omitted from some rows. Given values are once, few, many or a class for expanded clones.

TGTGCCAGCAGCTCGCCTTCCCTATTCTACAATGAGCAGTTCTTC,CASSSPSLFYNEQFF,TRBV5-6,TRBJ2-1,-,-,15
TGTGCCAGCTCTTCATTCAGGGGTGAGGCTTTCTTT,CASSSFRGEAFF,TRBV18,TRBJ1-1,-,-,12
TGTGCCAGCAGTTACCCGGACAGTCTCTCGAGTTCGAAGGCCCTCCACTTT,CASSYPDSLSSSKALHF,TRBV6-2/TRBV6-3,TRBJ1-6,-,-,17
TGTGCCAGCAGTCCATGGACAGGGGACGCCGTACTAGCCAAAAACATTCAGTACTTC,CASSPWTGDAVLAKNIQYF,TRBV27,TRBJ2-4,-,TRBD1,19
TGCGCCAGCAGCTTGGTTCCGGGCACAGATACGCAGTATTTT,CASSLVPGTDTQYF,TRBV5-1,TRBJ2-3,-,-,14
TGCGCCAGCAGCCGAACCGGGACAGGGAGCTACGAGCAGTACTTC,CASSRTGTGSYEQYF,TRBV4-1,TRBJ2-7,once,TRBD1,15
TGTGCCAGTAGCATCGGAGGGCTCCGGGAGCAGTTCTTC,CASSIGGLREQFF,TRBV19,TRBJ2-1,-,-,13
TGTGCCAGTAGTATTCCTCCGAATTCACCCCTCCACTTT,CASSIPPNSPLHF,TRBV19,TRBJ1-6,-,-,13
TGTGCCAGCAGTTCTGAATGGACTGCTTACGAGCAGTACTTC,CASSSEWTAYEQYF,TRBV6-5,TRBJ2-7,-,-,14
TGTGCCAGCAGCTTACCACAGGGGGCCGGCTATGGCTACACCTTC,CASSLPQGAGYGYTF,TRBV7-9,TRBJ1-2,-,TRBD1,15
TGTGCCAGCTCACCGGGCCCGGGAGGCGATGGCTACACCTTC,CASSPGPGGDGYTF,TRBV18,TRBJ1-2,-,-,14
TGTGCCAGCAGCCGGACTGATCAAGAGACCCAGTACTTC,CASSRTDQETQYF,TRBV11-3,TRBJ2-5,-,-,13
TGTGCCAGCAGCGCCTATGGTTCTGGGGCCAACGTCCTGACTTTC,CASSAYGSGANVLTF,TRBV11-2,TRBJ2-6,-,-,15
TGTGCCAGCAGCTTACGAGGGTCCTACAATGAGCAGTTCTTC,CASSLRGSYNEQFF,TRBV7-3,TRBJ2-1,-,-,14
TGCAGCGTTGTTGTCACTAACTATGGCTACACCTTC,CSVVVTNYGYTF,TRBV29-1,TRBJ1-2,-,-,12
TGTGCCAGTAGAAGACAGACAACTAATGAAAAACTGTTTTTT,CASRRQTTNEKLFF,TRBV19,TRBJ1-4,-,-,14
TGTGCCAGCAGTGCCGGTCTTATCGCCTATAATTCACCCCTCCACTTT,CASSAGLIAYNSPLHF,TRBV27,TRBJ1-6,once,-,16
TGTGCTAGCAGCCCGCGGGTGGACAGTCGCCACGAGCAGTACTTC,CASSPRVDSRHEQYF,TRBV7-7,TRBJ2-7,-,-,15
TGTGCCAGCAGCTCGGACATGAACACTGAAGCTTTCTTT,CASSSDMNTEAFF,TRBV7-2,TRBJ1-1,-,-,13
TGTGCCTGGAGTGTACCGGGACTAGCGGGAGGGGGGTTTGAGACCCAGTACTTC,CAWSVPGLAGGGFETQYF,TRBV30,TRBJ2-5,-,TRBD2,18
TGCGCCAGCAGCCAAGTAAGCATTTCGGTAGAAGCTTTCTTT,CASSQVSISVEAFF,TRBV4-1,TRBJ1-1,-,-,14
TGCAGCGTTGAACACTCAGGGGTGTCGGGGGAGCTGTTTTTT,CSVEHSGVSGELFF,TRBV29-1,TRBJ2-2,-,-,14
TGCGCCAGCAGCTTGGTGCCGACAGGGGACTATAATTCACCCCTCCACTTT,CASSLVPTGDYNSPLHF,TRBV5-1,TRBJ1-6,-,TRBD1,17
TGTGCCAGCAGCCAGCAGACAGGGGGCTATGGCTACACCTTC,CASSQQTGGYGYTF,TRBV3-1/TRBV3-2,TRBJ1-2,-,TRBD1,14
TGTGCCAGCAGCCGTACAGTCAGCAATCAGCCCCAGCATTTT,CASSRTVSNQPQHF,TRBV27,TRBJ1-5,-,-,14
TGTGCCATCAGTACAGGGGACGGGTCCTACAATGAGCAGTTCTTC,CAISTGDGSYNEQFF,TRBV10-3,TRBJ2-1,-,TRBD1,15
TGTGCCAGCAGCAAAGGGGGCGGTTCCTCCTACAATGAGCAGTTCTTC,CASSKGGGSSYNEQFF,TRBV21-1,TRBJ2-1,-,-,16
TGTGCCAGCAGCCCGACAGGGGGCCATCAGCCCCAGCATTTT,CASSPTGGHQPQHF,TRBV7-9,TRBJ1-5,-,TRBD1,14
TGTGCCAGCAGTTACTCTAGGACAGGGGGAGAAAAACTGTTTTTT,CASSYSRTGGEKLFF,TRBV6-6,TRBJ1-4,-,TRBD1,15
TGCGCCAGCAGCCCGGGACTAGCGTGGCATGAGCAGTTCTTC,CASSPGLAWHEQFF,TRBV4-1,TRBJ2-1,-,TRBD2,14
TGTGCCAGCTCACCACAGGGGTACTATGGCTACACCTTC,CASSPQGYYGYTF,TRBV18,TRBJ1-2,-,-,13